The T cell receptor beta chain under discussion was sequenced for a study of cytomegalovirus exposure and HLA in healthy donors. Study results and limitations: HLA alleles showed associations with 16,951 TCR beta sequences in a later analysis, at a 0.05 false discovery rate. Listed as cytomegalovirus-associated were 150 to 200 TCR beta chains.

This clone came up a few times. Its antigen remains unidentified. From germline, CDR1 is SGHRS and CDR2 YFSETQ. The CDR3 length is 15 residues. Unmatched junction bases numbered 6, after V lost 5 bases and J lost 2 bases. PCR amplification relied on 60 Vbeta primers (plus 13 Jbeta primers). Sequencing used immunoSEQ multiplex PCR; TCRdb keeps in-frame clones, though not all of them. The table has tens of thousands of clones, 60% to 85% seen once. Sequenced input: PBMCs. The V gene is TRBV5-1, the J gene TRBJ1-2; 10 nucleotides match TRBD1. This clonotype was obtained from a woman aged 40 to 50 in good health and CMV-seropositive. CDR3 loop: CASRSGQGGNYGYTF. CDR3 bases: TGCGCCAGCAGGTCCGGACAGGGGGGAAACTATGGCTACACCTTC.